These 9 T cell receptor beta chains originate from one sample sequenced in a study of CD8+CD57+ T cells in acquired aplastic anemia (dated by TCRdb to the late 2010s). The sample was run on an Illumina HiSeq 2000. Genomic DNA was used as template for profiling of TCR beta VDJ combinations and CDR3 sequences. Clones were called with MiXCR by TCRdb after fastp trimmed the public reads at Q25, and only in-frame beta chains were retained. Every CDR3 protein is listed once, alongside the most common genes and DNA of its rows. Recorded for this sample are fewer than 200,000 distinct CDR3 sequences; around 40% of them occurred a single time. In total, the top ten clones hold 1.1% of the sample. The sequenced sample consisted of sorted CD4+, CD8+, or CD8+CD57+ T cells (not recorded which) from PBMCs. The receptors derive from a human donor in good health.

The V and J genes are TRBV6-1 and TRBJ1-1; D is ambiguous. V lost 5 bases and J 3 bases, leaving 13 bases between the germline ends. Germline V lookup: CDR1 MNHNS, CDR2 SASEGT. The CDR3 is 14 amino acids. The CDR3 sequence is CASSPSESYTEAFF. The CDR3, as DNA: TGTGCCAGCAGTCCCAGCGAGTCGTACACTGAAGCTTTCTTT.

The CDR3 DNA reads as TGTGCCATCAGTGAGTCGCTGGAGACGCAGTATTTT. Its translation: CAISESLETQYF. The chain uses TRBV10-3 and TRBJ2-3; D call uncertain. Trimming shortened V by 0 bases and J by 9 bases, and 7 bases separated the two germline ends. Germline CDR1 is ENHRY and CDR2 is SYGVKD. This CDR3 is 12 amino acids long.

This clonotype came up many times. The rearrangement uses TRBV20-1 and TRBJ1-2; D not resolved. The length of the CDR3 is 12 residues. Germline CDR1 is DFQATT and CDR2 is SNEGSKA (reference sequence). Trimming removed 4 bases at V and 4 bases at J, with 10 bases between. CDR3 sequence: CSAKDWRYGYTF. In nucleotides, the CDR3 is TGCAGTGCTAAGGACTGGCGCTATGGCTACACCTTC.

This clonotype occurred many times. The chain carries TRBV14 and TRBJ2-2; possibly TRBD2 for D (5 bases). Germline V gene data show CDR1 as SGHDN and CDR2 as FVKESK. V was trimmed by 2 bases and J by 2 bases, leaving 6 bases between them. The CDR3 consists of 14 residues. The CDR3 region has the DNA TGTGCCAGCAGCCAAAGACTAAACACCGGGGAGCTGTTTTTT. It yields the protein CASSQRLNTGELFF.

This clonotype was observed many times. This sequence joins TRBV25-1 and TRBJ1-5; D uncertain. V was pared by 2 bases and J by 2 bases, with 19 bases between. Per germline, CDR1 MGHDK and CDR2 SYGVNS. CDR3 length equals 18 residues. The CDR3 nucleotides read TGTGCCAGCAGTGAAGGCGGCCCGCTTTCGTGGGGCAATCAGCCCCAGCATTTT. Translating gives CASSEGGPLSWGNQPQHF.

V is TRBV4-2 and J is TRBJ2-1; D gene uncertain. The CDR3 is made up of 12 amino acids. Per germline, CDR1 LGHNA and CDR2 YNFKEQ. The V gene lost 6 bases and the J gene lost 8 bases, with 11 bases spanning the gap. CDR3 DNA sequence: TGTGCCAGCAGTATCCTCGGAGATGAGCAGTTCTTC. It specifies CASSILGDEQFF.

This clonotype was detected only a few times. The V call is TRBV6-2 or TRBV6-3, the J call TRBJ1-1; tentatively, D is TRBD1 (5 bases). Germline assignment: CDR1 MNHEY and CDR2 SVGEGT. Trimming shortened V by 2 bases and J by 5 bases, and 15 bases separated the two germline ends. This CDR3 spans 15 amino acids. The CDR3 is CASSYPAGGGTEAFF. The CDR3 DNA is TGTGCCAGCAGTTACCCTGCCGGGGGGGGGACTGAAGCTTTCTTT.

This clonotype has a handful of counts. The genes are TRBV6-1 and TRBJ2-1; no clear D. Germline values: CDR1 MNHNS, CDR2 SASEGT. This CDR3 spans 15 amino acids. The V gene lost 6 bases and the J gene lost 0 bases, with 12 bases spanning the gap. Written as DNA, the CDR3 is TGTGCCAGCAGCTTAGACCCTAGCTCCTACAATGAGCAGTTCTTC. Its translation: CASSLDPSSYNEQFF.

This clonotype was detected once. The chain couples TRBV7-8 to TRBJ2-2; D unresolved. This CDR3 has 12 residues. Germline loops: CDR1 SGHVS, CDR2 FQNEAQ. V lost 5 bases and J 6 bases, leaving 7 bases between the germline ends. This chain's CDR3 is CASSPFAGELFF. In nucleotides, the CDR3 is TGTGCCAGCAGCCCCTTCGCCGGGGAGCTGTTTTTT.